These 27 T cell receptor beta chains originate from one sample sequenced in a study of cytomegalovirus exposure and HLA in healthy donors. Primers: 60 Vbeta forward and 13 Jbeta reverse. Clones were sequenced by immunoSEQ multiplex PCR, and TCRdb holds only the in-frame ones, with some missing. This sample carries some 120,000 clones, around 72% of them seen once, and the ten largest clones take around 4%. Material for sequencing was PBMCs. These receptors all stem from a man younger than 45 in good health and CMV-seronegative.

V usage is TRBV6-5 and J usage is TRBJ2-1, with 9 bases matching TRBD2. CDR1 MNHEY and CDR2 SVGAGI come from the germline V gene. Unmatched junction bases numbered 9, after V lost 4 bases and J lost 5 bases. The CDR3 sequence is 16 residues long. The CDR3 region is CASSSQGGGADNEQFF. In nucleotides, the CDR3 is TGTGCCAGCAGTTCCCAGGGCGGGGGGGCCGACAATGAGCAGTTCTTC.

The V call is TRBV19, the J call TRBJ2-1; 7 positions match TRBD2. The CDR3 has 13 residues. The J segment lost 3 bases and the V segment lost 7 bases, leaving 3 bases of the junction unmatched. Germline CDR1 LNHDA, CDR2 SQIVND (reference sequence). CDR3 nucleotide sequence: TGTGCCAGTACCGAGCGGGGCTACAATGAGCAGTTCTTC. It is translated as CASTERGYNEQFF.

The chain links TRBV5-1 to TRBJ2-5; a possible D gene is TRBD2 (5 bases). The CDR3 runs 15 residues. Trimming left V 2 bases short and J 5 bases short, with 16 bases between. CDR1 is SGHRS and CDR2 is YFSETQ in the germline V gene. In nucleotides, the CDR3 is TGCGCCAGCAGCTTTAGGCCCCCGGAGGCGGAGACCCAGTACTTC. It is translated as CASSFRPPEAETQYF. Full variable domain (remainder filled in from reference TRBV5-1 and TRBJ2-5): KAGVTQTPRYLIKTRGQQVTLSCSPISGHRSVSWYQQTPGQGLQFLFEYFSETQRNKGNFPGRFSGRQFSNSRSEMNVSTLELGDSALYLCASSFRPPEAETQYFGPGTRLLVL.

This clone has only a few counts. The CDR3 DNA reads as TGTGCCAGCAGCCATACAGGGGGCGGCCTCACAGATACGCAGTATTTT. Translated: CASSHTGGGLTDTQYF. The J gene is TRBJ2-3, the V gene TRBV5-4; 9 bases agree with TRBD1. V gave up 4 bases and J gave up 2 bases; unmatched junction bases: 8. Per germline, CDR1 SGHNT and CDR2 YYREEE (reference sequence). The CDR3 length is 16 residues.

The V and J genes are TRBV10-3 and TRBJ1-5; possible D gene TRBD1, 6 bases. The germline CDR1 and CDR2 sequences are ENHRY and SYGVKD. The CDR3 length is 14 residues. Trimming removed 6 bases at V and 3 bases at J, with 12 bases between. The CDR3 DNA sequence: TGTGCCATCAGCGCAGGGGACTACAATCAGCCCCAGCATTTT. Translating gives CAISAGDYNQPQHF.

The CDR3: CASSLVATYEQYF. In DNA form, the CDR3 reads TGTGCCAGCAGCTTAGTAGCTACCTACGAGCAGTACTTC. The rearrangement links TRBV11-2 to TRBJ2-7; D unclear. Germline assignment: CDR1 SGHAT and CDR2 FQNNGV. This CDR3 contains 13 residues. V was shortened by 1 base and J by 2 bases, with 6 bases between the two germline ends.

This clone was recorded a few times. This chain links TRBV11-1 with TRBJ2-7; 8 positions agree with TRBD2. The V gene end was trimmed by 1 base and the J gene end by 3 bases; junction bases not matched to a gene: 5. The CDR3 is 15 amino acids. Germline lookup yields CDR1 SGHAT and CDR2 FQDESV (reference sequence). The CDR3 reads CASSLDAGGYYEQYF. The CDR3 nucleotides read TGTGCCAGCAGCTTAGATGCGGGGGGATACTACGAGCAGTACTTC.

V is TRBV7-3 and J is TRBJ2-7, with D unclear. Germline lookup yields CDR1 SGHTA and CDR2 FQGTGA. The CDR3 loop spans 15 amino acids. Trimming left V 1 base short and J 0 bases short, with 10 bases between. CDR3 amino acids: CASSLSSFVSYEQYF. The CDR3 region has the DNA TGTGCCAGCAGCTTAAGTTCCTTCGTCTCCTACGAGCAGTACTTC. Supplemented by reference TRBV7-3 and TRBJ2-7, the full variable domain reads GAGVSQTPSNKVTEKGKYVELRCDPISGHTALYWYRQSLGQGPEFLIYFQGTGAADDSGLPNDRFFAVRPEGSVSTLKIQRTERGDSAVYLCASSLSSFVSYEQYFGPGTRLTVT.

This sequence joins TRBV5-6 and TRBJ2-1, with TRBD1 as a possible D gene (5 bases). The V gene's germline CDR1 is SGHDT and CDR2 YYEEEE. This CDR3 has 14 residues. V dropped 3 bases and J dropped 2 bases, with 9 bases sitting between them. The DNA for the CDR3 is TGTGCCAGCAGCTACGGACATGCCTACAATGAGCAGTTCTTC. Amino acids: CASSYGHAYNEQFF.

The chain employs TRBV10-3 and TRBJ2-7, with D perhaps TRBD1 (7 bases). Germline V gives CDR1 ENHRY, CDR2 SYGVKD. This CDR3 has 14 amino acids. V was cut by 4 bases and J by 6 bases, with 16 bases left in between. The CDR3 coding sequence is TGTGCCATCAGTGGTGCGGGGCAGGGGGTCGAGCAGTACTTC. The encoded protein is CAISGAGQGVEQYF.

V is TRBV5-5 and J is TRBJ1-5, with D unclear. Trimming shortened V by 0 bases and J by 3 bases, and 4 bases separated the two germline ends. CDR3 length: 13 amino acids. Germline assignment: CDR1 SGHKS and CDR2 YYEKEE (reference sequence). CDR3 amino acids: CASSLDTNQPQHF. CDR3 nucleotide sequence: TGTGCCAGCAGCTTGGACACCAATCAGCCCCAGCATTTT. Drawing the rest from reference TRBV5-5 and TRBJ1-5, the complete variable domain is DAGVTQSPTHLIKTRGQQVTLRCSPISGHKSVSWYQQVLGQGPQFIFQYYEKEERGRGNFPDRFSARQFPNYSSELNVNALLLGDSALYLCASSLDTNQPQHFGDGTRLSIL.

As concerns this clone: This sample also contains other DNA sequences that code for the same CDR3. CDR3 sequence: CASSLGEETQYF. CDR3 DNA: TGTGCCAGCAGCTTAGGAGAAGAGACCCAGTACTTC. The V gene is TRBV11-3, the J gene TRBJ2-5; no clear D. The germline V gene has CDR1 SGHNT and CDR2 YENEEA. V lost 1 base, J lost 3 bases, and 3 bases lay in between. This CDR3 is built from 12 residues.

The chain employs TRBV9 and TRBJ2-1, with 10 bases identical to TRBD2. The CDR3 has 16 amino acids. CDR1 is SGDLS and CDR2 is YYNGEE in the germline V gene. The V segment lost 2 bases and the J segment 6 bases; nucleotides outside the gene matches: 8. This CDR3 is CASSVSSGGPLNEQFF. CDR3 coding DNA: TGTGCCAGCAGCGTGTCTAGCGGGGGCCCCCTCAATGAGCAGTTCTTC. Together with reference TRBV9 and TRBJ2-1, the CDR3 gives the full variable domain: DSGVTQTPKHLITATGQRVTLRCSPRSGDLSVYWYQQSLDQGLQFLIQYYNGEERAKGNILERFSAQQFPDLHSELNLSSLELGDSALYFCASSVSSGGPLNEQFFGPGTRLTVL.

V and J are TRBV18 and TRBJ2-5, with unresolved D. V lost 0 bases to trimming and J lost 5 bases, with 10 bases between them. Germline assignment: CDR1 KGHSH and CDR2 LQKENI. The CDR3 runs to 14 residues. For the CDR3, the DNA is TGTGCCAGCTCACCACCCCAGGATGGGGAGACCCAGTACTTC. This codes for CASSPPQDGETQYF.

The V gene is TRBV10-2, the J gene TRBJ2-7; TRBD1 agrees at 12 bases. The CDR3 is 16 residues long. J gave up 3 bases and V 3 bases, and 6 bases lay outside the gene matches. Germline lookup yields CDR1 WSHSY and CDR2 SAAADI. As DNA, the CDR3 is TGCGCCAGCAGTGATGGGACAGGGGGCTTGGGCTACGAGCAGTACTTC. Translation: CASSDGTGGLGYEQYF.

The rearrangement links TRBV27 to TRBJ2-1; D is possibly TRBD1 (6 bases). Germline V gene data show CDR1 as MNHEY and CDR2 as SMNVEV (reference sequence). The CDR3 consists of 12 residues. V was shortened by 8 bases and J by 8 bases, with 13 bases between the two germline ends. CDR3: CASAGTNYEQFF. CDR3 coding DNA: TGTGCCAGCGCCGGGACAAACTATGAGCAGTTCTTC.

The sample holds a few counts of this clone. V and J are TRBV5-1 and TRBJ2-7, with D possibly TRBD2 on 6 matching bases. The germline V gene has CDR1 SGHRS and CDR2 YFSETQ. The CDR3 spans 13 residues. The V gene lost 8 bases and the J gene lost 3 bases, with 15 bases spanning the gap. The CDR3 DNA reads as TGCGCCAGTAGCCGGGACTTCAACTACGAGCAGTACTTC. Translating it yields CASSRDFNYEQYF.

In nucleotides, the CDR3 is TGTGCCAGCAGTGGGAGGGGGTATGAAAAACTGTTTTTT. Its translation: CASSGRGYEKLFF. V usage is TRBV27 and J usage is TRBJ1-4, with D possibly being TRBD1 (6 bases). Trimming left V 5 bases short and J 6 bases short, with 10 bases between. CDR3 length equals 13 residues. Per the germline V gene, CDR1 is MNHEY and CDR2 is SMNVEV (reference sequence).

The gene calls are TRBV2 and TRBJ2-7; D call uncertain. CDR1 is SNHLY, CDR2 FYNNEI, per germline. CDR3 size: 10 residues. V lost 6 bases, J lost 4 bases, and 4 bases lay in between. The CDR3 reads CASSEYEQYF. DNA of the CDR3: TGTGCCAGCAGCGAGTACGAGCAGTACTTC.

CDR3 amino acids: CASSQTGPTDTQYF. The CDR3 nucleotides read TGCGCCAGCAGCCAGACAGGTCCCACAGATACGCAGTATTTT. This chain connects TRBV4-1 to TRBJ2-3; TRBD1 is a possible D gene (6 bases). The CDR3 has 14 amino acids. The germline V gene has CDR1 MGHRA and CDR2 YSYEKL. V gave up 3 bases and J gave up 2 bases, with 9 bases separating them.

The chain carries TRBV7-9 and TRBJ2-7; D gene uncertain. The germline V gene has CDR1 SEHNR and CDR2 FQNEAQ (reference sequence). With 4 bases removed from V and 3 bases from J, the gap between germline ends came to 4 bases. This CDR3 is 11 amino acids long. The CDR3 bases are TGTGCCAGCAGCTCCTTCTACGAGCAGTACTTC. Translation gives CASSSFYEQYF.

J is TRBJ2-7 and V is TRBV5-1; 8 bases are a match to TRBD2. The junction had 5 bases not matched to a gene; V was cut back by 1 base and J by 5 bases. Germline values: CDR1 SGHRS, CDR2 YFSETQ. The CDR3 sequence is 14 residues long. CDR3 nucleotide sequence: TGCGCCAGCAGCTTGCGGGGGGGCCGGAACGAGCAGTACTTC. Translation: CASSLRGGRNEQYF.

The V call is TRBV6-6, the J call TRBJ2-5, with 7 bases lining up with TRBD1. The end of the DNA fits TRBJ2-7 better, so the J call may be wrong. The V gene's germline CDR1 is MNHNY and CDR2 SVGAGI (reference sequence). The CDR3 contains 14 residues. CDR3 residues: CASSPGTAFYEQYF. The CDR3 DNA is TGTGCCAGCAGTCCCGGGACAGCATTCTACGAGCAGTACTTC.

The rearrangement links TRBV2 to TRBJ1-2, with 7 positions matching TRBD1. This CDR3 is 15 amino acids long. Germline CDR1 and CDR2: SNHLY and FYNNEI. V lost 7 bases to trimming and J lost 4 bases; unmatched junction nucleotides: 12. CDR3 nucleotide sequence: TGTGCCAGCACCGAAACCGTAGACAGGGTCTATGGCTACACCTTC. This codes for CASTETVDRVYGYTF.

Turning to this clone: Sequence at one end of the junction differs from germline and may be a read error. The V and J genes are TRBV7-9 and TRBJ1-1; the D is unclear. This CDR3 region has 12 residues. The germline V gene encodes CDR1 SEHNR and CDR2 FQNEAQ (reference sequence). The CDR3 is CSSRREYTEAFF. CDR3 in DNA: TGTTCCAGCAGGCGGGAGTACACTGAAGCTTTCTTT. Full variable domain (rest looked up from reference TRBV7-9 and TRBJ1-1): DTGVSQNPRHKITKRGQNVTFRCDPISEHNRLYWYRQTLGQGPEFLTYFQNEAQLEKSRLLSDRFSAERPKGSFSTLEIQRTEQGDSAMYLCSSRREYTEAFFGQGTRLTVV.

The rearrangement uses TRBV2 and TRBJ2-1; TRBD2 agrees at 8 bases. The CDR3 runs to 16 residues. V shed 10 bases and J 4 bases; nucleotides not matched to a gene: 15. Germline values: CDR1 SNHLY, CDR2 FYNNEI. CDR3 loop: CAILSEAGVTYNEQFF. Here the CDR3 DNA reads TGTGCCATCCTGAGTGAAGCGGGGGTGACTTACAATGAGCAGTTCTTC.

The chain combines TRBV7-8 with TRBJ2-7, with D possibly TRBD2 on 6 matching bases. The CDR3 consists of 16 residues. Trimming took off 7 bases at V and 3 bases at J, with 22 bases between the two ends. CDR1 and CDR2 from the germline V gene are SGHVS and FQNEAQ. CDR3 sequence: CASTHTDGGVLYEQYF. The CDR3 DNA is TGTGCCAGCACCCATACCGACGGAGGGGTTCTCTACGAGCAGTACTTC. Using reference TRBV7-8 and TRBJ2-7 for the parts outside the CDR3, the full variable domain is GAGVSQSPRYKVAKRGQDVALRCDPISGHVSLFWYQQALGQGPEFLTYFQNEAQLDKSGLPSDRFFAERPEGSVSTLKIQRTQQEDSAVYLCASTHTDGGVLYEQYFGPGTRLTVT.